This record concerns one T cell receptor beta chain sequence. Its antigen remains unidentified. This record belongs to a study of Ad26.COV2.S vaccination and SARS-CoV-2 variants. Study-level background: In the study, Ad26.COV2.S was injected intramuscularly once, or twice 56 days apart. The study's findings and limits: Substantial post-vaccination breadth of spike-specific CD8+ and CD4+ T cell responses was reported. Analyses of TCR breadth and depth may have underestimated total T cell responses.

Assay: immunoSEQ multiplex PCR; the TCRdb copy retains only in-frame clones and omits some. The sample records 450,000 to 550,000 clones, 80% to 90% being singletons. Germline CDR1 and CDR2: SGDLS and YYNGEE. There are 15 residues in the CDR3. V lost 3 bases and J lost 6, with 18 bases in between. The treatment is: approximately 18 received Ad26.COV2.S at low or high dose, single or two shots; about 5 received placebo; per-sample allocation not given. The study sampled participants on day 63 after the first vaccine or placebo injection. The rearrangement joins TRBV9 to TRBJ1-2; TRBD1 might be the D (5 bases). The TCR originated in a person aged 18 to 65 who received the Ad26.COV2.S COVID-19 vaccine or a placebo. Sequenced here: peripheral blood, sampled in a trial of Ad26.COV2.S vaccine versus placebo. The CDR3, as DNA: TGTGCCAGCAGCGAGGAGGGTGGTGGGGACGATGGCTACACCTTC. Translation gives CASSEEGGGDDGYTF. The full variable domain, completed using reference TRBV9 and TRBJ1-2, is DSGVTQTPKHLITATGQRVTLRCSPRSGDLSVYWYQQSLDQGLQFLIQYYNGEERAKGNILERFSAQQFPDLHSELNLSSLELGDSALYFCASSEEGGGDDGYTFGSGTRLTVV.